This passage covers 26 T cell receptor beta chains from one sample sequenced in a study of CD8+ T cells in alopecia areata. Treatment given: oral pan-JAK inhibitor, 5-10 mg twice daily. Investigators isolated RNA and reverse transcribed it into cDNA to act as the sequencing template. Sequencing was performed with immunoSEQ multiplex PCR; in TCRdb, only in-frame clones are kept and a portion is missing. The data contain roughly 180,000 clones, 50% to 60% of them seen just once; the ten biggest clones take up 3% to 4%. Sequencing used CD4+ T cells sorted from blood, obtained at week 4, from a patient treated with tofacitinib. The receptors shown here come from a human donor with alopecia areata.

This clone was found a few times. This sequence joins TRBV7-2 and TRBJ1-1, with 8 bases lining up with TRBD1. This CDR3 spans 13 amino acids. Germline V gene data show CDR1 as SGHTA and CDR2 as FQGNSA. The ends lost 5 bases at V and 6 bases at J; junction bases unmatched: 5. The CDR3 loop reads CASSPDRGPEAFF. For the CDR3, the DNA is TGTGCCAGCAGCCCAGACAGGGGCCCTGAAGCTTTCTTT.

V is TRBV29-1 and J is TRBJ1-1; unclear D gene. Germline CDR1 is SQVTM and CDR2 is ANQGSEA. The CDR3 spans 12 residues. Trimming stripped 6 bases from V and 4 bases from J, with 12 bases between. The CDR3: CSVASDLTEAFF. CDR3 sequence (DNA): TGCAGCGTCGCGTCGGATCTCACTGAAGCTTTCTTT.

The chain joins TRBV14 to TRBJ2-2; 10 nucleotides match TRBD2. J lost 1 base, V lost 6 bases, and 5 bases had no gene match. This CDR3 contains 16 residues. Germline CDR1 and CDR2: SGHDN and FVKESK. This chain's CDR3 is CASRPGLAENTGELFF. As DNA, the CDR3 is TGTGCCAGCAGACCCGGACTAGCGGAGAACACCGGGGAGCTGTTTTTT.

The chain carries TRBV7-2 and TRBJ2-2; D is ambiguous. V lost 5 bases and J 3 bases, leaving 10 bases between the germline ends. CDR1 SGHTA and CDR2 FQGNSA come from the germline V gene. The CDR3 has 14 residues. The CDR3 region has the DNA TGTGCCAGCAGCAGATCGGCGGACACCGGGGAGCTGTTTTTT. Translated, it gives CASSRSADTGELFF.

A note on this clone: This same CDR3 is encoded by further DNA sequences in the sample. The chain carries TRBV7-2 and TRBJ2-6, with D possibly being TRBD2 (6 bases). Trimming left V 4 bases short and J 2 bases short, with 9 bases between. CDR3 length equals 15 residues. Germline-derived CDR1 and CDR2 are SGHTA and FQGNSA. The CDR3 bases are TGTGCCAGCAGCTCAACGGGGGCTGGGGCCAACGTCCTGACTTTC. It codes for CASSSTGAGANVLTF.

The chain joins TRBV30 to TRBJ2-7; no definite D call. This CDR3 spans 13 amino acids. CDR1 GTSNPN and CDR2 SVGIG come from the germline V gene (reference sequence). The V end lost 1 base, the J end lost 4 bases, and 11 bases lay between the germline ends. This chain's CDR3 is CAWSEATPYEQYF. The CDR3, as DNA: TGTGCCTGGAGTGAGGCGACACCGTACGAGCAGTACTTC.

The table lists this clone with a few counts. The sample carries other DNA sequences with the same CDR3. This chain joins TRBV7-2 and TRBJ2-3; D is unclear. V shed 2 bases and J shed 5 bases, with 8 bases lying between them. The CDR3 spans 13 residues. CDR1 and CDR2 from the germline V gene are SGHTA and FQGNSA. The CDR3 loop is CASSLRTRDTQYF. The CDR3 nucleotides are TGTGCCAGCAGCTTAAGGACCAGAGATACGCAGTATTTT. Full variable domain (remainder filled in from reference TRBV7-2 and TRBJ2-3): GAGVSQSPSNKVTEKGKDVELRCDPISGHTALYWYRQSLGQGLEFLIYFQGNSAPDKSGLPSDRFSAERTGGSVSTLTIQRTQQEDSAVYLCASSLRTRDTQYFGPGTRLTVL.

V and J are TRBV9 and TRBJ1-2, with a weak D call TRBD1 (5 bases). The CDR3 spans 14 residues. With 3 bases removed from V and 2 bases from J, the gap between germline ends came to 11 bases. Germline V lookup: CDR1 SGDLS, CDR2 YYNGEE. CDR3 DNA: TGTGCCAGCAGCGCTCAACAGGAAAACTATGGCTACACCTTC. It encodes CASSAQQENYGYTF.

The rearrangement links TRBV6-5 to TRBJ2-3, with D possibly TRBD1 on 5 matching bases. There are 16 residues in the CDR3. Trimming stripped 0 bases from V and 1 base from J, with 11 bases between. Germline-derived CDR1 and CDR2 are MNHEY and SVGAGI. CDR3 in amino acids: CASSYSGQGGTDTQYF. The CDR3 bases are TGTGCCAGCAGTTACTCGGGTCAGGGCGGCACAGATACGCAGTATTTT.

This chain links TRBV4-2 with TRBJ1-5, with D perhaps matching TRBD1 (6 bases). The CDR3 totals 14 residues. Germline-derived CDR1 and CDR2 are LGHNA and YNFKEQ. V dropped 4 bases and J dropped 5 bases, with 12 bases sitting between them. This chain's CDR3 is CASSPREGDQPQHF. As DNA, the CDR3 is TGTGCCAGCAGCCCTAGGGAGGGGGATCAGCCCCAGCATTTT.

The V call is TRBV28, the J call TRBJ2-7; D may be TRBD2 (7 bases). The length of the CDR3 is 15 residues. V was trimmed by 7 bases and J by 0 bases, leaving 16 bases between them. CDR1 is MDHEN and CDR2 is SYDVKM in the germline V gene. The CDR3 nucleotides read TGTGCCAGCATAGGTGGGGGGGCGAGCTCCTACGAGCAGTACTTC. Translated: CASIGGGASSYEQYF.

The rearrangement links TRBV20-1 to TRBJ1-2, with D unresolved. The germline V gene has CDR1 DFQATT and CDR2 SNEGSKA (reference sequence). This CDR3 region has 10 residues. The CDR3, as DNA: TGCACGCCCGAAGGCTATGGCTACACCTTC. Translating it yields CTPEGYGYTF.

The chain has TRBV10-3 and TRBJ2-7; unclear D gene. Germline assignment: CDR1 ENHRY and CDR2 SYGVKD. This CDR3 is built from 13 residues. V gave up 9 bases and J gave up 5 bases, with 17 bases separating them. The CDR3, as DNA: TGTGCCATACGACCGTTCGTGTCTCACGAGCAGTACTTC. It is translated as CAIRPFVSHEQYF.

The chain has TRBV6-5 and TRBJ2-7, with D perhaps TRBD2 (5 bases). CDR1 and CDR2 from the germline V gene are MNHEY and SVGAGI. This CDR3 is built from 12 residues. Trimming pared 2 bases from V and 7 bases from J, leaving 9 bases between. CDR3 amino acids: CASSYLPGEQYF. CDR3 bases: TGTGCCAGCAGTTACCTCCCGGGAGAGCAGTACTTC.

The chain combines TRBV28 with TRBJ2-3, with 10 nucleotides matching TRBD2. Germline CDR1 reads MDHEN; CDR2 reads SYDVKM. This CDR3 is built from 16 residues. Trimming at V came to 6 bases and at J to 4 bases, leaving 10 bases not matched to a gene. CDR3 amino acids: CASRSQRGGRADTQYF. The CDR3 DNA is TGTGCCAGCAGGTCACAGCGGGGGGGCCGGGCAGATACGCAGTATTTT. Looking up the rest from reference TRBV28 and TRBJ2-3 gives the full variable domain: DVKVTQSSRYLVKRTGEKVFLECVQDMDHENMFWYRQDPGLGLRLIYFSYDVKMKEKGDIPEGYSVSREKKERFSLILESASTNQTSMYLCASRSQRGGRADTQYFGPGTRLTVL.

The gene calls are TRBV5-1 and TRBJ1-2, with 9 bases lining up with TRBD1. Germline V gene data show CDR1 as SGHRS and CDR2 as YFSETQ. The trim removed 3 bases at V and 6 bases at J, leaving 6 bases unmatched. The CDR3 is 14 amino acids. The CDR3 DNA reads TGCGCCAGCAGCTATACAGGGGGCGAGGATGGCTACACCTTC. It translates to CASSYTGGEDGYTF. The full variable domain, completed using reference TRBV5-1 and TRBJ1-2, is KAGVTQTPRYLIKTRGQQVTLSCSPISGHRSVSWYQQTPGQGLQFLFEYFSETQRNKGNFPGRFSGRQFSNSRSEMNVSTLELGDSALYLCASSYTGGEDGYTFGSGTRLTVV.

The J gene is TRBJ1-2, the V gene TRBV7-8, with 9 bases matching TRBD1. After removal of 1 base from V and 4 bases from J, the junction contained 4 bases not matched to a gene. Germline CDR1 is SGHVS and CDR2 is FQNEAQ. The CDR3 is 15 residues long. The CDR3 here is CASSLGGTGTYGYTF. CDR3 in DNA: TGTGCCAGCAGCTTAGGGGGGACAGGGACCTATGGCTACACCTTC.

This clone was seen a few times. The chain joins TRBV29-1 to TRBJ2-7; possible D gene TRBD1, 6 bases. Germline V gene data show CDR1 as SQVTM and CDR2 as ANQGSEA. V was cut by 3 bases and J by 2 bases, with 8 bases left in between. This CDR3 region has 12 residues. In DNA, the CDR3 is TGCAGCGTTGATAAGGGGGCCTACGAGCAGTACTTC. This codes for CSVDKGAYEQYF.

The rearrangement links TRBV7-8 to TRBJ2-2; D ambiguous. CDR1 is SGHVS and CDR2 is FQNEAQ in the germline V gene. V gave up 4 bases and J gave up 7 bases, with 4 bases separating them. CDR3 size: 11 residues. This chain's CDR3 is CASSWRGELFF. The CDR3 bases are TGTGCCAGCAGCTGGCGCGGGGAGCTGTTTTTT.

This clone has only a few counts. The rearrangement joins TRBV29-1 to TRBJ1-5, with a weak D call TRBD1 (5 bases). The germline CDR1 and CDR2 sequences are SQVTM and ANQGSEA. This CDR3 has 12 amino acids. Trimming left V 6 bases short and J 5 bases short, with 11 bases between. The CDR3 reads CSVGDSDQPQHF. In DNA form, the CDR3 reads TGCAGCGTCGGTGACAGCGATCAGCCCCAGCATTTT.

This chain uses TRBV5-1 with TRBJ2-6; 7 positions agree with TRBD2. The CDR3 is 16 amino acids. V was pared by 5 bases and J by 3 bases, with 8 bases of the junction left unmatched. In germline, CDR1 is SGHRS, CDR2 YFSETQ. CDR3 amino acids: CASSPTPGGGANVLTF. CDR3 bases: TGCGCCAGCAGTCCGACACCGGGAGGTGGGGCCAACGTCCTGACTTTC.

The V and J genes are TRBV27 and TRBJ1-1; D gene ambiguous. The CDR3 sequence is 13 residues long. Germline V gene sequence: CDR1 MNHEY, CDR2 SMNVEV (reference sequence). V gave up 5 bases and J gave up 7 bases, with 14 bases separating them. CDR3 region: CASSPFGEGEAFF. DNA for the CDR3: TGTGCCAGCAGTCCCTTTGGGGAGGGTGAAGCTTTCTTT.

The chain combines TRBV28 with TRBJ2-3; the D gene is possibly TRBD2 (7 bases). V lost 2 bases to trimming and J lost 5 bases, with 11 bases between them. The germline V gene encodes CDR1 MDHEN and CDR2 SYDVKM. CDR3 length equals 14 residues. CDR3 loop: CASSLAGARDTQYF. The CDR3 DNA is TGTGCCAGCAGTTTAGCGGGGGCCAGAGATACGCAGTATTTT. Full variable domain (rest looked up from reference TRBV28 and TRBJ2-3): DVKVTQSSRYLVKRTGEKVFLECVQDMDHENMFWYRQDPGLGLRLIYFSYDVKMKEKGDIPEGYSVSREKKERFSLILESASTNQTSMYLCASSLAGARDTQYFGPGTRLTVL.

This chain connects TRBV1 to TRBJ2-3; the D call in the table, TRBD2, was not verified against the DNA. TRBV1 is given as a pseudogene. The length of the CDR3 is 14 residues. The CDR3 spells CTSSHPAGGDTQYF. The CDR3 region has the DNA TGCACCAGCAGCCATCCAGCGGGGGGAGATACGCAGTATTTT.

This clone came up a few times. The rearrangement joins TRBV19 to TRBJ1-5; no clear D. V lost 5 bases, J lost 5 bases, and 10 bases lay in between. The germline V gene encodes CDR1 LNHDA and CDR2 SQIVND (reference sequence). The CDR3 sequence is 13 residues long. CDR3 nucleotides: TGTGCCAGTAGTCCGCAGTCCCATCAGCCCCAGCATTTT. Translated: CASSPQSHQPQHF.

V is TRBV5-6 and J is TRBJ1-5, with D possibly being TRBD1 (6 bases). Germline-derived CDR1 and CDR2 are SGHDT and YYEEEE. V was cut by 1 base and J by 5 bases, with 7 bases left in between. The CDR3 covers 13 residues. CDR3 in amino acids: CASSLPGDQPQHF. In DNA, the CDR3 is TGTGCCAGCAGCTTGCCAGGGGATCAGCCCCAGCATTTT. Drawing the rest from reference TRBV5-6 and TRBJ1-5, the complete variable domain is DAGVTQSPTHLIKTRGQQVTLRCSPKSGHDTVSWYQQALGQGPQFIFQYYEEEERQRGNFPDRFSGHQFPNYSSELNVNALLLGDSALYLCASSLPGDQPQHFGDGTRLSIL.